This T cell receptor (beta chain) comes out of a study of blood T cell repertoires in COVID-19. Study at large: Sites in the United States, Italy and Spain provided acute and convalescent COVID-19 samples. PBMCs, B-cell-depleted T cells, or T cells provided the cDNA or gDNA that made up the material.

V lost 3 bases and J lost 8; bases outside the gene matches: 3. CDR3 length: 14 residues. From germline, CDR1 is LGHDT and CDR2 YNNKEL (reference sequence). Generated by immunoSEQ multiplex PCR, the TCRdb table keeps only in-frame clones and is missing some. The sample lists about 26,000 clones; nearly 90% were seen once. V usage is TRBV3-1 (or the pseudogene TRBV3-2) and J usage is TRBJ1-6, with 8 bases fitting TRBD1. Sequenced input: peripheral blood. The source is a man in his 70s with acute or convalescent COVID-19. The CDR3 DNA follows: TGTGCCAGCAGCCATGGACAGGGAGATTCACCCCTCCACTTT. Its translation: CASSHGQGDSPLHF.